The 21 T cell receptor beta chains given below trace back to one sample, sequenced in a study of PD-L1 blockade in urothelial cancer. The time point is: pretreatment peripheral blood. Repertoires were generated with immunoSEQ multiplex PCR, while TCRdb's copy carries only in-frame clones and drops some. The sample gives 48,000 or so clones, 70% to 90% of which show up once; about 15% is in the top ten. The input for sequencing was PBMCs, taken around atezolizumab (anti-PD-L1) treatment. The receptors here all came from a woman aged 55-70 years with urothelial cancer.

V gene TRBV7-2 combines with J gene TRBJ2-7; D perhaps matches TRBD1 (6 bases). There are 16 residues in the CDR3. The germline CDR1 and CDR2 sequences are SGHTA and FQGNSA. V dropped 0 bases and J dropped 3 bases, with 15 bases sitting between them. The CDR3 loop is CASSLAGWQGHYEQYF. CDR3 nucleotide sequence: TGTGCCAGCAGCTTAGCCGGGTGGCAGGGACACTACGAGCAGTACTTC. Based on the CDR3 plus reference TRBV7-2 and TRBJ2-7, the full variable domain is GAGVSQSPSNKVTEKGKDVELRCDPISGHTALYWYRQSLGQGLEFLIYFQGNSAPDKSGLPSDRFSAERTGGSVSTLTIQRTQQEDSAVYLCASSLAGWQGHYEQYFGPGTRLTVT.

The V gene is TRBV27, the J gene TRBJ2-7; TRBD1 is a possible D gene (6 bases). The CDR3 runs 13 residues. Germline V gives CDR1 MNHEY, CDR2 SMNVEV (reference sequence). Trimming took 3 bases from V and 7 from J, leaving 13 bases between them. CDR3 DNA sequence: TGTGCCAGCAGTTTCAGGGGACCCCGGGAGCAGTACTTC. It yields the protein CASSFRGPREQYF.

This clone was recorded once. V gene TRBV4-1 combines with J gene TRBJ1-4; TRBD1 matches at 7 bases. Germline trimming cut 4 bases from V and 0 bases from J; bases unmatched to any gene: 5. The CDR3 is 16 amino acids. CDR1 and CDR2 from the germline V gene are MGHRA and YSYEKL. CDR3 DNA: TGCGCCAGCAGCCCCAGAGGGGGCCCAACTAATGAAAAACTGTTTTTT. Protein sequence: CASSPRGGPTNEKLFF.

This clone was found a few times. V gene TRBV15 combines with J gene TRBJ1-5; D unclear. The germline V and J ends were trimmed by 5 bases and 7 bases, with 12 bases remaining between them. The germline gives CDR1 LNHNV, CDR2 YYDKDF (reference sequence). The CDR3 extends over 13 amino acids. The CDR3 coding sequence is TGTGCCACCAGCCCGAAGTTAGTGCAGCCCCAGCATTTT. Translation: CATSPKLVQPQHF. Drawing the rest from reference TRBV15 and TRBJ1-5, the complete variable domain is DAMVIQNPRYQVTQFGKPVTLSCSQTLNHNVMYWYQQKSSQAPKLLFHYYDKDFNNEADTPDNFQSRRPNTSFCFLDIRSPGLGDTAMYLCATSPKLVQPQHFGDGTRLSIL.

The V and J genes are TRBV4-3 and TRBJ2-4, with 7 bases that match TRBD2. There are 15 residues in the CDR3. Germline CDR1 and CDR2: LGHNA and YSLEER. The J segment lost 5 bases and the V segment lost 0 bases, leaving 4 bases of the junction unmatched. The DNA for the CDR3 is TGCGCCAGCAGCCAAGAAGCGGGGATGCAAAACATTCAGTACTTC. Its translation: CASSQEAGMQNIQYF.

This chain joins TRBV19 and TRBJ2-1; 9 nucleotides align to TRBD1. The V segment lost 5 bases and the J segment 3 bases; nucleotides outside the gene matches: 8. The CDR3 is made up of 16 amino acids. Germline CDR1 reads LNHDA; CDR2 reads SQIVND (reference sequence). CDR3 in DNA: TGTGCCAGTAGTTTGTACCGGGACAGGGTCTACAATGAGCAGTTCTTC. This translates into CASSLYRDRVYNEQFF. The variable domain in full, completed from reference TRBV19 and TRBJ2-1, reads DGGITQSPKYLFRKEGQNVTLSCEQNLNHDAMYWYRQDPGQGLRLIYYSQIVNDFQKGDIAEGYSVSREKKESFPLTVTSAQKNPTAFYLCASSLYRDRVYNEQFFGPGTRLTVL.

The genes are TRBV19 and TRBJ2-7; 10 bases agree with TRBD2. V gave up 2 bases and J gave up 6 bases; unmatched junction bases: 7. This CDR3 has 15 residues. Germline values: CDR1 LNHDA, CDR2 SQIVND (reference sequence). The CDR3 protein is CASSILAGVSREQYF. Written as DNA, the CDR3 is TGTGCCAGTAGTATACTAGCGGGAGTGTCACGCGAGCAGTACTTC.

The V and J genes are TRBV10-3 and TRBJ1-4; D might be TRBD1 (5 bases). V was trimmed by 5 bases and J by 4 bases, leaving 11 bases between them. The CDR3 covers 14 residues. The germline CDR1 and CDR2 sequences are ENHRY and SYGVKD. The CDR3 DNA follows: TGTGCCATCAGTAGCTTGGGGGGTAATGAAAAACTGTTTTTT. It specifies CAISSLGGNEKLFF.

V usage is TRBV5-1 and J usage is TRBJ2-7; D gene ambiguous. The germline V gene has CDR1 SGHRS and CDR2 YFSETQ. The CDR3 has 13 residues. Trimming took off 2 bases at V and 0 bases at J, with 6 bases between the two ends. CDR3: CASSFEVSYEQYF. CDR3 in DNA: TGCGCCAGCAGCTTTGAGGTCTCCTACGAGCAGTACTTC.

This clone was found a few times. The chain links TRBV5-4 to TRBJ2-3, with a tentative D call TRBD2 (6 bases). Germline assignment: CDR1 SGHNT and CDR2 YYREEE (reference sequence). V lost 0 bases and J lost 1, with 9 bases in between. This CDR3 contains 15 residues. CDR3 residues: CASSLVGSGTDTQYF. The CDR3 DNA sequence: TGTGCCAGCAGCTTGGTCGGGAGCGGCACAGATACGCAGTATTTT. Full variable domain (missing parts from reference TRBV5-4 and TRBJ2-3): ETGVTQSPTHLIKTRGQQVTLRCSSQSGHNTVSWYQQALGQGPQFIFQYYREEENGRGNFPPRFSGLQFPNYSSELNVNALELDDSALYLCASSLVGSGTDTQYFGPGTRLTVL.

For the CDR3, the DNA is TGTGCCAGCAGTCTCCAAGCGGGAGAGGGGCATGAGCAGTTCTTC. This sequence encodes CASSLQAGEGHEQFF. V gene TRBV28 combines with J gene TRBJ2-1; TRBD2 agrees at 8 bases. Germline lookup yields CDR1 MDHEN and CDR2 SYDVKM. CDR3 length equals 15 residues. V was clipped by 5 bases and J by 8 bases; unmatched bases: 11.

V and J are TRBV7-8 and TRBJ2-7, with unresolved D. There are 12 residues in the CDR3. Germline CDR1 is SGHVS and CDR2 is FQNEAQ. Trimming shortened V by 5 bases and J by 3 bases, and 8 bases separated the two germline ends. The DNA of the CDR3 is TGTGCCAGCAGCCTCGCGGTCTACGAGCAGTACTTC. Encoded protein: CASSLAVYEQYF.

The chain's CDR3 is CASSESGQGAYNSPLHF. CDR3 in DNA: TGCGCCAGCAGTGAGTCGGGACAGGGGGCATATAATTCACCCCTCCACTTT. This rearrangement joins TRBV10-2 to TRBJ1-6; 12 bases are shared with TRBD1. This CDR3 comprises 17 residues. Germline V gene lookup returns CDR1 WSHSY and CDR2 SAAADI. With V trimmed by 0 bases and J by 4 bases, 1 base remained unmatched.

The rearrangement links TRBV25-1 to TRBJ2-7; 8 nucleotides agree with TRBD2. Germline values: CDR1 MGHDK, CDR2 SYGVNS. CDR3 size: 15 residues. J lost 3 bases, V lost 4 bases, and 8 bases had no gene match. The CDR3 sequence: CASSVPGGGRYEQYF. For the CDR3, the DNA is TGTGCCAGCAGTGTCCCGGGGGGGGGTCGCTACGAGCAGTACTTC.

The chain couples TRBV28 to TRBJ2-2, with TRBD2 matching over 7 bases. This CDR3 contains 15 residues. Germline V gives CDR1 MDHEN, CDR2 SYDVKM. Trimming took 6 bases from V and 7 from J; bases not matched to a gene: 11. CDR3: CASRAGTNMHGELFF. CDR3 in DNA: TGTGCCAGCAGAGCTGGGACTAACATGCACGGGGAGCTGTTTTTT.

The CDR3, as DNA: TGTGCCAGCAGCTTCACGGACGCGGAGCGGTCACCCCTCCACTTT. Translated, it gives CASSFTDAERSPLHF. V gene TRBV7-2 combines with J gene TRBJ1-6; unclear D gene. Trimming took 3 bases from V and 10 from J, leaving 16 bases between them. This CDR3 is built from 15 residues. CDR1 SGHTA and CDR2 FQGNSA come from the germline V gene.

The gene calls are TRBV9 and TRBJ1-2; D is unresolved. With 0 bases removed from V and 7 bases from J, the gap between germline ends came to 7 bases. CDR3 length equals 12 residues. Germline CDR1 is SGDLS and CDR2 is YYNGEE. The CDR3 sequence is CASSVVEGGYTF. For the CDR3, the DNA is TGTGCCAGCAGCGTAGTTGAGGGTGGCTACACCTTC. The full variable domain, rest sourced from reference TRBV9 and TRBJ1-2, is DSGVTQTPKHLITATGQRVTLRCSPRSGDLSVYWYQQSLDQGLQFLIQYYNGEERAKGNILERFSAQQFPDLHSELNLSSLELGDSALYFCASSVVEGGYTFGSGTRLTVV.

V is TRBV7-3 and J is TRBJ2-7, with 12 bases that match TRBD2. The J segment lost 2 bases and the V segment lost 1 base, leaving 3 bases of the junction unmatched. CDR1 SGHTA and CDR2 FQGTGA come from the germline V gene. The CDR3 loop spans 16 amino acids. The CDR3 reads CASSLIWTSGAYEQYF. CDR3 DNA: TGTGCCAGCAGCTTAATTTGGACTAGCGGGGCCTACGAGCAGTACTTC.

This chain joins TRBV4-1 and TRBJ1-4; 10 nucleotides line up with TRBD1. This CDR3 has 18 amino acids. Trimming removed 4 bases from V and 0 bases from J; junction bases left unmatched: 8. Germline CDR1 MGHRA, CDR2 YSYEKL. The CDR3 sequence: CASSPTGGKGATNEKLFF. For the CDR3, the DNA is TGCGCCAGCAGCCCGACAGGGGGCAAGGGGGCAACTAATGAAAAACTGTTTTTT.

The chain couples TRBV19 to TRBJ2-3; TRBD1 might be the D (6 bases). Germline assignment: CDR1 LNHDA and CDR2 SQIVND (reference sequence). The V gene lost 5 bases and the J gene lost 0 bases, with 15 bases spanning the gap. The CDR3 sequence is 16 residues long. This chain's CDR3 is CASSVRTAASTDTQYF. The CDR3 DNA reads TGTGCCAGTAGTGTACGGACAGCTGCTAGCACAGATACGCAGTATTTT.

V gene TRBV2 combines with J gene TRBJ2-7, with 7 bases fitting TRBD2. This CDR3 comprises 14 residues. CDR1 SNHLY and CDR2 FYNNEI come from the germline V gene. V lost 2 bases to trimming and J lost 0 bases; unmatched junction nucleotides: 1. DNA of the CDR3: TGTGCCAGCAGTGAAAGCGGGACCTCCTACGAGCAGTACTTC. It encodes CASSESGTSYEQYF.